This T cell receptor (beta chain) was documented in a study of blood T cells in healthy people across ages. Study-level information: Using template switching, researchers captured about one barcoded beta molecule for each two T cells.

Regarding the study as a whole: It was the long-lived donors that had more naive CD4+ cells and higher diversity than aged donors.

The sample providers were healthy Caucasian people from Russia, aged roughly 6 to 95. Each sample used at least 6.5 million PBMCs. A second PCR of roughly 6 to 12 cycles used a sample-barcoded 5' primer and a J-beta primer mix. Via MiXCR, TCRdb re-called the 5' RACE reads, giving one row per CDR3 protein. This table has roughly 700,000 distinct CDR3 sequences, approximately 29% appearing once. Comment on this clonotype: Its antigen is still unknown.

This sequence originates from a woman aged 80 or older in good health. Input material: blood.

CDR3 bases: TGTGCCAGCAGACTAGCGGGAGGCCCCTACAATGAGCAGTTCTTC. Residues: CASRLAGGPYNEQFF. This chain connects TRBV7-2 to TRBJ2-1; 12 bases are a match to TRBD2. Germline V gives CDR1 SGHTA, CDR2 FQGNSA. Losses at the gene ends were 6 bases for V and 2 bases for J; bases not matched to a gene: 2. The CDR3 covers 15 residues.